These 29 T cell receptor beta chains originate from one sample sequenced in a study of blood T cell repertoires in COVID-19. Assay: immunoSEQ multiplex PCR; the TCRdb copy retains only in-frame clones and omits some. The table has about 240,000 clones, almost 85% seen once. Source material: peripheral blood. The source is a man aged 45 to 65 with acute or convalescent COVID-19.

The chain joins TRBV6-6 to TRBJ2-7; 9 bases line up with TRBD1. The CDR3 length is 12 residues. The V segment lost 6 bases and the J segment 6 bases; nucleotides outside the gene matches: 3. From germline, CDR1 is MNHNY and CDR2 SVGAGI (reference sequence). The CDR3 sequence is CASRQGAGEQYF. CDR3 nucleotides: TGTGCCAGCAGACAGGGGGCTGGCGAGCAGTACTTC.

This sequence joins TRBV11-2 and TRBJ1-2; weak D call: TRBD1 (5 bases). This CDR3 has 13 amino acids. V was trimmed by 3 bases and J by 7 bases, leaving 12 bases between them. Germline V gene data show CDR1 as SGHAT and CDR2 as FQNNGV. CDR3 region: CASSFGGSPGYTF. CDR3 coding DNA: TGTGCCAGCAGCTTTGGGGGGTCCCCTGGCTACACCTTC.

CDR3 amino acids: CASRDILNTEAFF. As DNA, the CDR3 is TGTGCCAGCAGGGACATATTGAACACTGAAGCTTTCTTT. The rearrangement joins TRBV14 to TRBJ1-1; D possibly corresponds to TRBD1 (5 bases). Trimming cost V 6 bases and J 0 bases, with 8 bases left between them. The CDR3 is 13 residues long. The germline gives CDR1 SGHDN, CDR2 FVKESK.

This chain connects TRBV11-3 to TRBJ2-3; D remains unclear. Germline V gene sequence: CDR1 SGHNT, CDR2 YENEEA. The CDR3 has 13 amino acids. Trimming removed 6 bases from V and 4 bases from J, with 11 bases in between. CDR3 in amino acids: CASRQYQADTQYF. CDR3 coding DNA: TGTGCCAGCAGGCAATACCAGGCAGATACGCAGTATTTT. The variable domain in full, with the rest retrieved from reference TRBV11-3 and TRBJ2-3, is EAGVVQSPRYKIIEKKQPVAFWCNPISGHNTLYWYLQNLGQGPELLIRYENEEAVDDSQLPKDRFSAERLKGVDSTLKIQPAELGDSAVYLCASRQYQADTQYFGPGTRLTVL.

The chain has TRBV30 and TRBJ2-7, with TRBD2 matching 10 bases. The germline CDR1 and CDR2 sequences are GTSNPN and SVGIG (reference sequence). J gave up 6 bases and V 2 bases, and 13 bases lay outside the gene matches. This CDR3 spans 16 amino acids. The CDR3 region has the DNA TGTGCCTGGAGTCGGAAGCTAGCGGGAGATCGGGGCGAGCAGTACTTC. Its translation is CAWSRKLAGDRGEQYF.

The genes are TRBV11-3 and TRBJ2-1, with 10 positions matching TRBD2. With 2 bases clipped from V and 9 bases from J, the junction kept 10 bases outside the gene matches. The CDR3 spans 16 residues. Germline V CDR1 and CDR2: SGHNT, YENEEA. CDR3: CASSLNSGGQTGEQFF. The CDR3 DNA is TGTGCCAGCAGCTTAAATAGCGGGGGGCAGACTGGTGAGCAGTTCTTC. Drawing the rest from reference TRBV11-3 and TRBJ2-1, the complete variable domain is EAGVVQSPRYKIIEKKQPVAFWCNPISGHNTLYWYLQNLGQGPELLIRYENEEAVDDSQLPKDRFSAERLKGVDSTLKIQPAELGDSAVYLCASSLNSGGQTGEQFFGPGTRLTVL.

This chain uses TRBV5-4 with TRBJ1-4; possibly TRBD1 for D (6 bases). Germline-derived CDR1 and CDR2 are SGHNT and YYREEE (reference sequence). Trimming took off 4 bases at V and 1 base at J, with 11 bases between the two ends. There are 15 residues in the CDR3. This CDR3 reads CASSAGAQTNEKLFF. The DNA of the CDR3 is TGTGCCAGCAGCGCGGGGGCGCAAACTAATGAAAAACTGTTTTTT.

In DNA form, the CDR3 reads TGTGCCAGCAGTGAAACCGTTACTGGACAGGGATATAATGAGCAGTTCTTC. This sequence encodes CASSETVTGQGYNEQFF. The chain is built from TRBV25-1 and TRBJ2-1, with TRBD1 matching over 8 bases. CDR1 MGHDK and CDR2 SYGVNS come from the germline V gene. This CDR3 region has 17 residues. V lost 2 bases, J lost 7 bases, and 13 bases stayed unmatched. Using reference TRBV25-1 and TRBJ2-1 for the parts outside the CDR3, the full variable domain is EADIYQTPRYLVIGTGKKITLECSQTMGHDKMYWYQQDPGMELHLIHYSYGVNSTEKGDLSSESTVSRIRTEHFPLTLESARPSHTSQYLCASSETVTGQGYNEQFFGPGTRLTVL.

J is TRBJ2-5 and V is TRBV9, with a weak D call TRBD2 (6 bases). The CDR3 contains 14 residues. CDR1 SGDLS and CDR2 YYNGEE come from the germline V gene. V lost 0 bases and J lost 2, with 8 bases in between. The CDR3, as DNA: TGTGCCAGCAGCGTAGGGGGGGTTCAAGAGACCCAGTACTTC. Amino acid sequence: CASSVGGVQETQYF.

V is TRBV27 and J is TRBJ1-1; D perhaps matches TRBD1 (5 bases). Germline assignment: CDR1 MNHEY and CDR2 SMNVEV (reference sequence). The CDR3 runs to 13 residues. Deletions cut 3 bases from V and 11 bases from J, with 16 bases between. The CDR3 loop reads CASSFGLGREAFF. CDR3 DNA: TGTGCCAGCAGTTTTGGCCTGGGGCGGGAGGCTTTCTTT.

Here the CDR3 DNA reads TGCGCCAGCAGTGAGTCGAAGTTGGTAAGGGACTATACCTACGAGCAGTACTTC. Its translation is CASSESKLVRDYTYEQYF. This sequence joins TRBV10-2 and TRBJ2-7; 7 bases are a match to TRBD2. V shed 0 bases, J shed 2 bases, and the junction held 13 bases outside the gene matches. CDR1 and CDR2 (germline): WSHSY, SAAADI. CDR3 length: 18 residues.

The chain has TRBV5-1 and TRBJ1-2, with TRBD1 identical over 11 bases. V lost 2 bases and J lost 3; bases outside the gene matches: 3. Germline V gives CDR1 SGHRS, CDR2 YFSETQ. The CDR3 totals 15 residues. CDR3 nucleotides: TGCGCCAGCAGCTTCACGGGACAGGGGGACTATGGCTACACCTTC. It encodes CASSFTGQGDYGYTF.

The rearrangement links TRBV30 to TRBJ2-3, with a weak D call TRBD2 (5 bases). This CDR3 is built from 14 residues. Between the trimmed V and J ends, which lost 2 bases and 1 base, there was a span of 10 bases. Germline assignment: CDR1 GTSNPN and CDR2 SVGIG (reference sequence). The CDR3 DNA sequence: TGTGCCTGGAGTAAGAGGGCTGGCACAGATACGCAGTATTTT. Protein product: CAWSKRAGTDTQYF.

This sequence joins TRBV18 and TRBJ2-7; 9 nucleotides match TRBD2. J gave up 0 bases and V 0 bases, and 12 bases lay outside the gene matches. CDR1 KGHSH and CDR2 LQKENI come from the germline V gene. CDR3 size: 19 residues. CDR3 residues: CASSPPPLAGHRSSYEQYF. In DNA, the CDR3 is TGTGCCAGCTCACCACCACCTCTAGCGGGGCATAGATCCTCCTACGAGCAGTACTTC. Complete variable domain (other parts from reference TRBV18 and TRBJ2-7): NAGVMQNPRHLVRRRGQEARLRCSPMKGHSHVYWYRQLPEEGLKFMVYLQKENIIDESGMPKERFSAEFPKEGPSILRIQQVVRGDSAAYFCASSPPPLAGHRSSYEQYFGPGTRLTVT.

The chain has TRBV10-3 and TRBJ2-1, with 8 bases identical to TRBD2. Trimming removed 2 bases from V and 6 bases from J; junction bases left unmatched: 3. The CDR3 extends over 14 amino acids. Germline V gene data show CDR1 as ENHRY and CDR2 as SYGVKD. This CDR3 reads CAISEASGLNEQFF. The CDR3 nucleotides are TGTGCCATCAGTGAGGCTAGCGGGCTCAATGAGCAGTTCTTC.

The chain joins TRBV2 to TRBJ1-1; no clear D. The V end lost 2 bases, the J end lost 1 base, and 5 bases lay between the germline ends. Germline CDR1 reads SNHLY; CDR2 reads FYNNEI. The CDR3 extends over 13 amino acids. The DNA of the CDR3 is TGTGCCAGCAGTGAACGGGGGAACACTGAAGCTTTCTTT. Translation: CASSERGNTEAFF.

V is TRBV11-2 and J is TRBJ2-4, with D maybe TRBD1 (5 bases). Trimming pared 1 base from V and 0 bases from J, leaving 10 bases between. CDR3 length equals 16 residues. CDR1 and CDR2 from the germline V gene are SGHAT and FQNNGV. CDR3: CASSLGGAGAKNIQYF. In DNA form, the CDR3 reads TGTGCCAGCAGCTTAGGTGGGGCCGGAGCCAAAAACATTCAGTACTTC.

The CDR3 DNA reads TGTGCCAGCAGCTTACCCAGTTCTGGAAACACCATATATTTT. Translation: CASSLPSSGNTIYF. The rearrangement links TRBV5-4 to TRBJ1-3; D not resolved. This CDR3 comprises 14 residues. Germline CDR1 SGHNT, CDR2 YYREEE (reference sequence). V was trimmed by 2 bases and J by 1 base, leaving 7 bases between them.

This chain joins TRBV11-2 and TRBJ2-1, with 9 bases identical to TRBD2. There are 16 residues in the CDR3. Germline V gene sequence: CDR1 SGHAT, CDR2 FQNNGV. The V gene end was trimmed by 4 bases and the J gene end by 2 bases; junction bases not matched to a gene: 6. The CDR3: CASSSQREAPYNEQFF. CDR3 DNA: TGTGCCAGCAGCTCCCAGCGGGAGGCCCCCTACAATGAGCAGTTCTTC. Combining the CDR3 with reference TRBV11-2 and TRBJ2-1 gives the whole variable domain EAGVAQSPRYKIIEKRQSVAFWCNPISGHATLYWYQQILGQGPKLLIQFQNNGVVDDSQLPKDRFSAERLKGVDSTLKIQPAKLEDSAVYLCASSSQREAPYNEQFFGPGTRLTVL.

The rearrangement joins TRBV7-9 to TRBJ2-5, with D tentatively TRBD1 (5 bases). CDR1 is SEHNR and CDR2 is FQNEAQ in the germline V gene (reference sequence). The V end lost 2 bases, the J end lost 4 bases, and 11 bases lay between the germline ends. The CDR3 runs to 14 residues. The CDR3 loop is CASSLQIRGETQYF. The CDR3 nucleotides read TGTGCCAGCAGCTTACAAATTAGGGGAGAGACCCAGTACTTC.

CDR3 DNA sequence: TGTGCCAGCATTTTAGCTAACTATGGCTACACCTTC. Translation: CASILANYGYTF. This chain joins TRBV6-5 and TRBJ1-2; D is ambiguous. The CDR3 extends over 12 amino acids. V was trimmed by 7 bases and J by 0 bases, leaving 6 bases between them. The germline gives CDR1 MNHEY, CDR2 SVGAGI.

The rearrangement joins TRBV28 to TRBJ2-1; 10 bases fit TRBD2. The CDR3 is 15 residues long. CDR1 and CDR2 from the germline V gene are MDHEN and SYDVKM. Trimming at V came to 3 bases and at J to 8 bases, leaving 7 bases not matched to a gene. DNA for the CDR3: TGTGCCAGCAGTTTGCCTAGCGGGAGCTCTTATGAGCAGTTCTTC. Translating it yields CASSLPSGSSYEQFF.

The chain recombines TRBV5-1 with TRBJ2-1; 9 bases agree with TRBD1. The CDR3 has 15 amino acids. Looked up from germline, CDR1 is SGHRS and CDR2 is YFSETQ. With 5 bases clipped from V and 5 bases from J, the junction kept 8 bases outside the gene matches. The CDR3 here is CASRIGTGNDNEQFF. CDR3 coding DNA: TGCGCCAGCAGAATCGGGACAGGGAATGACAATGAGCAGTTCTTC.

This chain uses TRBV29-1 with TRBJ1-1; TRBD1 aligns across 9 bases. CDR3 size: 13 residues. With V trimmed by 7 bases and J by 4 bases, 7 bases remained unmatched. CDR1 is SQVTM and CDR2 is ANQGSEA in the germline V gene. The CDR3, as DNA: TGCAGCGCTCCGGGACAGGGAGTCACTGAAGCTTTCTTT. Translation: CSAPGQGVTEAFF.

This clone has more than one count but fewer than ten. This sequence joins TRBV2 and TRBJ2-2, with 7 bases matching TRBD1. The CDR3 covers 15 residues. The V and J ends lost 5 bases and 3 bases, in that order; junction bases with no gene match: 6. From germline, CDR1 is SNHLY and CDR2 FYNNEI. The CDR3 loop is CASSPRQGDTGELFF. The CDR3 DNA sequence: TGTGCCAGCAGTCCCCGACAGGGAGACACCGGGGAGCTGTTTTTT.

The chain combines TRBV28 with TRBJ1-5, with D possibly being TRBD1 (5 bases). From germline, CDR1 is MDHEN and CDR2 SYDVKM. The CDR3 has 14 amino acids. V was cut by 3 bases and J by 7 bases, with 13 bases left in between. In DNA form, the CDR3 reads TGTGCCAGCAGTTTGATGGCAGGGATCCAGCCCCAGCATTTT. It translates to CASSLMAGIQPQHF.

The chain employs TRBV19 and TRBJ2-1, with D perhaps matching TRBD1 (6 bases). Germline lookup yields CDR1 LNHDA and CDR2 SQIVND (reference sequence). V was trimmed by 3 bases and J by 7 bases, leaving 10 bases between them. The CDR3 is 13 amino acids. The CDR3 DNA reads TGTGCCAGTAGTATTGGGGGCCGTAATGAGCAGTTCTTC. Its protein product is CASSIGGRNEQFF.

V and J are TRBV2 and TRBJ2-6, with D possibly TRBD1 on 6 matching bases. The germline gives CDR1 SNHLY, CDR2 FYNNEI. This CDR3 has 17 residues. V was pared by 5 bases and J by 0 bases, with 14 bases between. The CDR3, as DNA: TGTGCCAGCAGTTACATGACAGGAAGCTCTGGGGCCAACGTCCTGACTTTC. Translated, it gives CASSYMTGSSGANVLTF.

V and J are TRBV9 and TRBJ1-5, with 7 positions matching TRBD1. With 3 bases clipped from V and 4 bases from J, the junction kept 7 bases outside the gene matches. Germline CDR1 is SGDLS and CDR2 is YYNGEE. CDR3 size: 15 residues. In nucleotides, the CDR3 is TGTGCCAGCAGCGACGACAGGGAGAAAAATCAGCCCCAGCATTTT. Translating gives CASSDDREKNQPQHF.